Given below is one T cell receptor (beta chain) in context. These data belong to a study of blood T cell repertoires in COVID-19. Study in general: Samples taken during acute and convalescent COVID-19 were collected in the United States, Italy and Spain. In each case, the material was cDNA or gDNA derived from T cells, B-cell-depleted T cells, or PBMCs.

Original analysis: By means of reference gene primer amplification, nucleated cell counts were estimated. TCRdb's copy holds only in-frame clones and misses some; the assay was immunoSEQ multiplex PCR. The D gene and trimming were derived from the DNA, and the V and J assignments and clone size from that table. The repertoire holds some 45,000 clones, with 75% to 85% as singletons. The sequenced sample was peripheral blood. The TCR sequence derives from a man older than 75 in a cohort sampled during active COVID-19.

The CDR3 here is CASSLGSGGTYEQYF. CDR3 bases: TGTGCCAGCAGCTTAGGGTCCGGGGGAACCTACGAGCAGTACTTC. V usage is TRBV7-2 and J usage is TRBJ2-7, with D possibly matching TRBD2 (6 bases). Germline V gene sequence: CDR1 SGHTA, CDR2 FQGNSA. The length of the CDR3 is 15 residues. V lost 1 base to trimming and J lost 2 bases, with 12 bases between them. The whole variable domain, remainder taken from reference TRBV7-2 and TRBJ2-7, is GAGVSQSPSNKVTEKGKDVELRCDPISGHTALYWYRQSLGQGLEFLIYFQGNSAPDKSGLPSDRFSAERTGGSVSTLTIQRTQQEDSAVYLCASSLGSGGTYEQYFGPGTRLTVT.